Listed below are T cell receptor beta chains from one sample, sequenced in a study of human T cells and chemical hapten exposure. MiXCR was run by TCRdb on the RACE reads, yielding one entry per CDR3 protein. The sample yields under 100,000 distinct CDR3 sequences, 11% seen once. The starting material was whole blood, obtained in connection with sensitization to the hapten diphenylcyclopropenone (DPC). The receptors were gathered from a woman between 50 and 59 years old with alopecia areata. Some clones in this sample may be carry-over from other donors' samples. CDR3s include the opening cysteine and the closing phenylalanine or tryptophan. The order of the fields is clone size, D gene, J gene, V gene, CDR3 DNA, CDR3 protein. D genes are given only for firm matches. Clone size is given for some rows only: seen once, a few or many times, or a class if the clone is expanded.

>many|.|TRBJ2-1|TRBV12-5
TGTGCTAGTGGTTTTAGGGCCTACAATGAGCAGTTCTTC
CASGFRAYNEQFF
>many|.|TRBJ2-7|TRBV5-1
TGCGCCAGCAGCTTGGTCTCAACTACCTCCTACGAGCAGTACTTC
CASSLVSTTSYEQYF
>many|TRBD2|TRBJ2-7|TRBV20-1
TGCAGTGCTAGAGCTAGCGGGAGGGCGAGCTCCTACGAGCAGTACTTC
CSARASGRASSYEQYF
>many|TRBD1|TRBJ1-1|TRBV9
TGTGCCAGCAACCCGACAGGGGGTATCACTGAAGCTTTCTTT
CASNPTGGITEAFF
>.|TRBD2|TRBJ2-5|TRBV7-6
TGTGCCAGCAGTAGGGGGGGACTAGCGGGAGTAGAGACCCAGTACTTC
CASSRGGLAGVETQYF
>.|TRBD1|TRBJ1-1|TRBV7-9
TGTGCCAGCAGCTCCGGACAGGGGGTCTTGAACACTGAAGCTTTCTTT
CASSSGQGVLNTEAFF
>many|.|TRBJ1-5|TRBV12-3/TRBV12-4
TGTGCCAGCAGTTTTGCACAGTTCAATCAGCCCCAGCATTTT
CASSFAQFNQPQHF
>many|.|TRBJ2-2|TRBV2
TGTGCCAGCAGTCTAGAGACAGTAAACACCGGGGAGCTGTTTTTT
CASSLETVNTGELFF
>few|.|TRBJ2-7|TRBV10-3
TGTGCCATCGGCGGGACTTCCGCCTACGAGCAGTACTTC
CAIGGTSAYEQYF
>few|TRBD2|TRBJ2-7|TRBV5-5
TGTGCCAGCAGATTAGCGGGAACGGATTACGAGCAGTACTTC
CASRLAGTDYEQYF
>few|TRBD1|TRBJ2-1|TRBV27
TGTGCCAGCGACAGGGAAGGCTACCGATACAATGAGCAGTTCTTC
CASDREGYRYNEQFF
>many|.|TRBJ1-2|TRBV19
TGTGCCAGTAGTGGCAGGGGTACGGCGGATGGCTACACCTTC
CASSGRGTADGYTF
>.|.|TRBJ1-4|TRBV9
TGTGCCAGCAGCGTAGATCGGCAGAATGAAAAACTGTTTTTT
CASSVDRQNEKLFF
>few|TRBD2|TRBJ2-7|TRBV6-6
TGTGCCAGCAGTCGACCTGCTGGGGGGGTGCAGCAGTACTTC
CASSRPAGGVQQYF
>.|.|TRBJ2-3|TRBV12-3/TRBV12-4
TGTGCCAGCAGTTTGATGTCCCAGGGAGGCGATACGCAGTATTTT
CASSLMSQGGDTQYF
>few|TRBD1|TRBJ2-2|TRBV6-5
TGTGCCAGCAGTTCACAGGGGGCGAACACCGGGGAGCTGTTTTTT
CASSSQGANTGELFF
>.|.|TRBJ2-7|TRBV6-2/TRBV6-3
TGTGCCAGCAGTCACCTTTCTTACGAGCAGTACTTC
CASSHLSYEQYF
>.|.|TRBJ1-5|TRBV19
TGTGCCAGTACCAAACTGGGACGGTCCAATCAGCCCCAGCATTTT
CASTKLGRSNQPQHF
>.|.|TRBJ2-5|TRBV11-2
TGTGCCAGCAGCCAGAGCTGGTCAGTCCAAGAGACCCAGTACTTC
CASSQSWSVQETQYF
>many|.|TRBJ2-5|TRBV4-2
TGTGCCAGCAGCCAAGTCGGACCCCATATTGCGAACCAAGAGACCCAGTACTTC
CASSQVGPHIANQETQYF
>.|TRBD1|TRBJ1-5|TRBV2
TGTGCCTCGGAGGGACAGGGTATGGGTCAGCCCCAGCATTTT
CASEGQGMGQPQHF
>few|TRBD1|TRBJ2-7|TRBV28
TGTGCCAGCAGTTCCAACGACAGGGACTACGAGCAGTACTTC
CASSSNDRDYEQYF
>.|.|TRBJ1-1|TRBV20-1
TGCAGTGCCCCGGACAATACTGAAGCTTTCTTT
CSAPDNTEAFF
>few|.|TRBJ1-5|TRBV3-1
TGTGCCAGCAGCCAATCTCAGGGGCCCCAGCATTTT
CASSQSQGPQHF
>few|.|TRBJ2-6|TRBV5-1
TGCGCCAGCAGCTCCGGGGACTCCAGCAGCGTCCTGACTTTC
CASSSGDSSSVLTF
>once|.|TRBJ2-3|TRBV15
TGTGCCACCAGCAGAGGGGCAGGCACAGATACGCAGTATTTT
CATSRGAGTDTQYF
>many|TRBD2|TRBJ2-5|TRBV11-3
TGTGCCAGCAGCTTAGGGCTAGCGGGAGGAGAGACCCAGTACTTC
CASSLGLAGGETQYF
>few|TRBD2|TRBJ2-5|TRBV20-1
TGCAGTGCAAACAGATTTTCAACTAGCGGGAGGGCCCGAGAGACCCAGTACTTC
CSANRFSTSGRARETQYF
>.|.|TRBJ2-2|TRBV24-1
TGTGCCACCGGTCCCACCCTGAACACCGGGGAGCTGTTTTTT
CATGPTLNTGELFF
>few|TRBD2|TRBJ2-7|TRBV20-1
TGCAGTGCTAGAGGCGTTACTAGCGGGCTTCCCTACGAGCAGTACTTC
CSARGVTSGLPYEQYF
>few|.|TRBJ2-3|TRBV2
TGTGCCAGCAGTGTTTCGGACGCAGATACGCAGTATTTT
CASSVSDADTQYF
>.|.|TRBJ2-1|TRBV11-2
TGTGCCAGCAGCTTAGAGACGAATGAGCAGTTCTTC
CASSLETNEQFF
>few|TRBD1|TRBJ2-3|TRBV7-3
TGTGCCAGCAGCTTCCGGACAGGGCGTACAGATACGCAGTATTTT
CASSFRTGRTDTQYF
>many|TRBD2|TRBJ2-1|TRBV20-1
TGCAGTGCGACCCTCAGCGGGGTTGAGCAGTTCTTC
CSATLSGVEQFF
>few|.|TRBJ2-3|TRBV20-1
TGCAGTGCTAGACGGACTGAGGGCACAGATACGCAGTATTTT
CSARRTEGTDTQYF
>many|.|TRBJ2-7|TRBV7-2
TGTGCCAGCAGCCCCCGTAGAGGGGGCTACGAGCAGTACTTC
CASSPRRGGYEQYF
>few|TRBD2|TRBJ2-1|TRBV18
TGTGCCAGCTCACCGGAGCTAGCGGGAGTAAGCTCCTACAATGAGCAGTTCTTC
CASSPELAGVSSYNEQFF
>many|TRBD2|TRBJ2-7|TRBV28
TGTGCCAGCGCAACTCTAGCGGGAGTGCGGGAGCAGTACTTC
CASATLAGVREQYF
>many|.|TRBJ1-5|TRBV7-3
TGTGCCAGCAGCCACCAGGGAGGGCCCCAGCATTTT
CASSHQGGPQHF
>many|.|TRBJ2-5|TRBV28
TGTGCCAGCAGTTTAGTGCGGGCGCCAGAGACCCAGTACTTC
CASSLVRAPETQYF
>many|TRBD2|TRBJ2-5|TRBV9
TGTGCCAGCAGCGTAGGGGACTACCCCCAAGAGACCCAGTACTTC
CASSVGDYPQETQYF
>.|TRBD1|TRBJ1-1|TRBV4-2
TGTGCCAGCAGCCAAGATGGGAACAGGGGTCGGTACGGAACCCGGAACACTGAAGCTTTCTTT
CASSQDGNRGRYGTRNTEAFF
>few|.|TRBJ2-5|TRBV28
TGTGCCAGCAGTCCTATCGGGTTCCAAGAGACCCAGTACTTC
CASSPIGFQETQYF
>.|.|TRBJ2-3|TRBV10-3
TGTGTCACCCAGGGGCGGGACCACCCAGATACGCAGTATTTT
CVTQGRDHPDTQYF
>.|.|TRBJ2-1|TRBV6-2/TRBV6-3
TGTGCCAGCAGTTACCTCCATGAGCAGTTCTTC
CASSYLHEQFF
>many|.|TRBJ2-1|TRBV28
TGTGCCAGCAGTTTAATAGGAATCTCGTACAATGAGCAGTTCTTC
CASSLIGISYNEQFF
>.|TRBD2|TRBJ2-1|TRBV29-1
TGCAGCGTTGGACCGACTAGCGGGAGACAAAACAATGAGCAGTTCTTC
CSVGPTSGRQNNEQFF
>many|.|TRBJ2-6|TRBV28
TGTGCCAGCAGTTTGACGCCTAGCTCTGGGGCCAACGTCCTGACTTTC
CASSLTPSSGANVLTF
>many|.|TRBJ2-3|TRBV24-1
TGTGCCACCAGTGATTTACCGGGCCACGGTACGCAGTATTTT
CATSDLPGHGTQYF
>many|.|TRBJ2-3|TRBV5-1
TGCGCCAGCAGCTTTGGGAGGACAGATACGCAGTATTTT
CASSFGRTDTQYF
>few|.|TRBJ1-5|TRBV7-6
TGTGCCAGCAGCGATGGGACAAAGAGCAATCAGCCCCAGCATTTT
CASSDGTKSNQPQHF
>.|TRBD2|TRBJ2-7|TRBV5-1
TGCGCCAGCATGGCCTCCGGGACTAGCGACCACGAGCAGTACTTC
CASMASGTSDHEQYF
>few|.|TRBJ2-7|TRBV20-1
TGCAGTGCCCCACGGGGGGCCTCTGGGTACGAGCAGTACTTC
CSAPRGASGYEQYF
>many|.|TRBJ2-1|TRBV13
TGTGCCAGCAGCTTAGAGTGGGGCCTCTACAATGAGCAGTTCTTC
CASSLEWGLYNEQFF